The 25 T cell receptor beta chains listed next were all sequenced from one sample in a study of T cell responses to AZD1222 COVID-19 vaccine. TCRdb's copy holds only in-frame clones and misses some; the assay was immunoSEQ multiplex PCR. The sample carries approximately 150,000 clones, less than 95% recorded once. The starting material was peripheral blood, obtained on day 0 of AZD1222 vaccination. The receptors here all came from an adult in good health.

The chain uses TRBV18 and TRBJ2-7; D may correspond to TRBD1 or TRBD2 (6 bases each). This CDR3 is built from 13 residues. V dropped 3 bases and J dropped 7 bases, with 13 bases sitting between them. The germline gives CDR1 KGHSH, CDR2 LQKENI. This CDR3 is CASSPGGAGEQYF. The DNA for the CDR3 is TGTGCCAGCTCACCGGGGGGCGCGGGGGAGCAGTACTTC.

This clone came up once. The V gene is TRBV2, the J gene TRBJ2-7; the D gene could be TRBD1 or TRBD2 (5 bases each). The CDR3 consists of 14 residues. V lost 7 bases, J lost 0 bases, and 13 bases lay in between. Germline V CDR1 and CDR2: SNHLY, FYNNEI. The CDR3 spells CASNPAGSSYEQYF. CDR3 DNA sequence: TGTGCCAGCAACCCGGCAGGGAGCTCCTACGAGCAGTACTTC.

This clone was picked up one time. This chain joins TRBV12-3 or TRBV12-4 and TRBJ1-4; 7 bases are a match to TRBD1. The CDR3 extends over 13 amino acids. V dropped 5 bases and J dropped 8; count of bases not matched to a gene: 5. Here the CDR3 reads CASSLDRVEKLFF. Written as DNA, the CDR3 is TGTGCCAGCAGTCTCGACAGGGTAGAAAAACTGTTTTTT.

The chain combines TRBV9 with TRBJ1-1, with 8 bases matching TRBD1. Germline CDR1 and CDR2: SGDLS and YYNGEE. The ends lost 3 bases at V and 2 bases at J; junction bases unmatched: 6. This CDR3 region has 15 residues. The CDR3 here is CASSGQGKANTEAFF. CDR3 nucleotide sequence: TGTGCCAGCAGCGGACAGGGGAAAGCTAACACTGAAGCTTTCTTT.

V is TRBV30 and J is TRBJ1-1; no definite D call. The CDR3 length is 13 residues. Germline V lookup: CDR1 GTSNPN, CDR2 SVGIG (reference sequence). Between the trimmed V and J ends, which lost 3 bases and 4 bases, there was a span of 12 bases. CDR3 amino acids: CAWSPGSSTEAFF. DNA for the CDR3: TGTGCCTGGAGCCCGGGCAGCTCCACTGAAGCTTTCTTT.

V is TRBV7-2 and J is TRBJ1-3; no firm D call. CDR3 length: 11 amino acids. Trimming removed 5 bases from V and 9 bases from J, with 8 bases in between. Germline V gene sequence: CDR1 SGHTA, CDR2 FQGNSA. The CDR3: CASSRRTTIYF. CDR3 nucleotides: TGTGCCAGCAGCAGACGGACCACCATATATTTT.

The chain combines TRBV7-3 with TRBJ1-1, with a weak D call TRBD1 (5 bases). CDR3 size: 14 residues. From germline, CDR1 is SGHTA and CDR2 FQGTGA. V shed 1 base and J shed 5 bases, with 11 bases lying between them. The CDR3 region is CASSLNSWGTEAFF. In DNA form, the CDR3 reads TGTGCCAGCAGCTTAAACAGTTGGGGGACTGAAGCTTTCTTT.

In DNA, the CDR3 is TGTGCCAGCAGCCAAGATCAGGCCCGGGAGGCCAAAAACATTCAGTACTTC. It is translated as CASSQDQAREAKNIQYF. This rearrangement joins TRBV4-2 to TRBJ2-4; D possibly corresponds to TRBD2 (6 bases). This CDR3 contains 17 residues. Trimming cost V 0 bases and J 1 base, with 13 bases left between them. The germline gives CDR1 LGHNA, CDR2 YNFKEQ.

The V call is TRBV7-3, the J call TRBJ2-2; D call uncertain. The CDR3 loop spans 17 amino acids. Germline CDR1 reads SGHTA; CDR2 reads FQGTGA. With 1 base removed from V and 1 base from J, the gap between germline ends came to 13 bases. Written as DNA, the CDR3 is TGTGCCAGCAGCTTAAGGGCCCCTTTTTGGAACACCGGGGAGCTGTTTTTT. Encoded protein: CASSLRAPFWNTGELFF.

V gene TRBV5-4 combines with J gene TRBJ1-1, with D unresolved. CDR3 length equals 13 residues. CDR1 is SGHNT, CDR2 YYREEE, per germline (reference sequence). Trimming left V 10 bases short and J 1 base short, with 14 bases between. CDR3 nucleotides: TGTGCCGGCAAGGCCGGAGAGAACACTGAAGCTTTCTTT. Residues: CAGKAGENTEAFF. Looking up the rest from reference TRBV5-4 and TRBJ1-1 gives the full variable domain: ETGVTQSPTHLIKTRGQQVTLRCSSQSGHNTVSWYQQALGQGPQFIFQYYREEENGRGNFPPRFSGLQFPNYSSELNVNALELDDSALYLCAGKAGENTEAFFGQGTRLTVV.

This chain connects TRBV20-1 to TRBJ1-1, with unresolved D. V lost 3 bases, J lost 5 bases, and 13 bases lay in between. The CDR3 has 13 amino acids. Germline V gives CDR1 DFQATT, CDR2 SNEGSKA (reference sequence). The CDR3 region has the DNA TGCAGTGCTAGTCCCCCAGTTTTTACTGAAGCTTTCTTT. It encodes CSASPPVFTEAFF.

The chain carries TRBV11-2 and TRBJ1-2; D is possibly TRBD1 (5 bases). The CDR3 has 16 amino acids. From germline, CDR1 is SGHAT and CDR2 FQNNGV. Trimming took off 5 bases at V and 2 bases at J, with 18 bases between the two ends. CDR3 nucleotides: TGTGCCAGCAGCCCGGGAAGGGGAGAGGGGAACTATGGCTACACCTTC. Translating it yields CASSPGRGEGNYGYTF.

This chain connects TRBV3-1 (or the pseudogene TRBV3-2) to TRBJ1-2; no reliable D call. V shed 4 bases and J shed 2 bases, with 8 bases lying between them. Germline loops: CDR1 LGHDT, CDR2 YNNKEL (reference sequence). The CDR3 runs to 13 residues. The CDR3 here is CASSPPGNYGYTF. CDR3 DNA: TGTGCCAGCAGCCCCCCCGGAAACTATGGCTACACCTTC.

The chain uses TRBV5-6 and TRBJ2-7; 9 positions match TRBD1. Trimming removed 4 bases from V and 3 bases from J; junction bases left unmatched: 5. This CDR3 has 14 residues. Germline CDR1 SGHDT, CDR2 YYEEEE. The CDR3 reads CASSTGTGLYEQYF. CDR3 coding DNA: TGTGCCAGCAGCACCGGGACAGGGCTCTACGAGCAGTACTTC.

The chain couples TRBV5-1 to TRBJ2-1; D call uncertain. The CDR3 is 11 amino acids. Germline V gene data show CDR1 as SGHRS and CDR2 as YFSETQ. Trimming removed 6 bases from V and 5 bases from J, with 6 bases in between. The CDR3 sequence is CASILDNEQFF. CDR3 nucleotides: TGCGCCAGCATTCTGGACAATGAGCAGTTCTTC.

A remark on this clone: One junction end does not reproduce the germline sequence, and a read error may be involved. The chain carries TRBV7-7 and TRBJ2-7, with 8 bases matching TRBD1. Germline assignment: CDR1 SSHAT and CDR2 FNYEAQ (reference sequence). The CDR3 covers 15 residues. The CDR3 DNA reads TGTGCTAGCAGCTTGTTCCCGGGACAGGAATACGAGCAGTACTTC. This gives the protein CASSLFPGQEYEQYF.

The chain combines TRBV7-9 with TRBJ2-3, with 9 bases fitting TRBD1. V trimming: 1 base; J trimming: 1 base; junction bases outside the gene matches: 3. Germline V gene lookup returns CDR1 SEHNR and CDR2 FQNEAQ (reference sequence). This CDR3 has 16 amino acids. CDR3 DNA sequence: TGTGCCAGCAGCTTAGGGGACAGGGCACGCACAGATACGCAGTATTTT. Protein sequence: CASSLGDRARTDTQYF.

This clone was seen at least ten times. CDR3 region: CASSNHRGHEQYF. The DNA for the CDR3 is TGCGCCAGCAGCAACCACAGGGGCCACGAGCAGTACTTC. The chain links TRBV5-1 to TRBJ2-7; 7 bases fit TRBD1. Germline CDR1 and CDR2: SGHRS and YFSETQ. CDR3 length equals 13 residues. After removal of 4 bases from V and 5 bases from J, the junction contained 6 bases not matched to a gene.

This chain connects TRBV11-2 to TRBJ2-1, with D uncertain. This CDR3 has 14 residues. The V gene lost 5 bases and the J gene lost 3 bases, with 11 bases spanning the gap. CDR1 and CDR2 from the germline V gene are SGHAT and FQNNGV. CDR3 sequence (DNA): TGTGCCAGCAGCCCCCAGCCAGACTACAATGAGCAGTTCTTC. It yields the protein CASSPQPDYNEQFF.

V is TRBV5-1 and J is TRBJ2-1; TRBD2 agrees at 7 bases. The trim removed 4 bases at V and 3 bases at J, leaving 7 bases unmatched. CDR3 length: 15 residues. CDR1 is SGHRS, CDR2 YFSETQ, per germline. Here the CDR3 DNA reads TGCGCCAGCAGCCCCACCGGGACTAACTACAATGAGCAGTTCTTC. Its protein product is CASSPTGTNYNEQFF.

CDR3 DNA: TGTGCCAGCAGCCAGAAGGGGGTCACTGAAGCTTTCTTT. Protein: CASSQKGVTEAFF. The rearrangement links TRBV3-1 (or the pseudogene TRBV3-2) to TRBJ1-1; D is perhaps TRBD1 (6 bases). The germline V gene has CDR1 LGHDT and CDR2 YNNKEL (reference sequence). Trimming took off 3 bases at V and 4 bases at J, with 9 bases between the two ends. The CDR3 contains 13 residues.

As regards this clone: One junction end disagrees with the germline gene, perhaps due to a read error. V is TRBV6-2 or TRBV6-3 and J is TRBJ1-4; a possible D gene is TRBD1 (6 bases). From germline, CDR1 is MNHEY and CDR2 SVGEGT. This CDR3 has 12 amino acids. CDR3: CASSYGGRGPLF. CDR3 DNA: TGTGCCAGCAGTTACGGTGGCAGGGGCCCACTTTTT.

The rearrangement links TRBV6-1 to TRBJ1-1; D is uncertain. V was trimmed by 3 bases and J by 0 bases, leaving 14 bases between them. The germline gives CDR1 MNHNS, CDR2 SASEGT. The CDR3 is 16 residues long. DNA for the CDR3: TGTGCCAGCAGTGATCGACGTGGTGGAGTGAACACTGAAGCTTTCTTT. It specifies CASSDRRGGVNTEAFF.

The gene calls are TRBV6-5 and TRBJ2-2; TRBD2 aligns across 7 bases. The germline V gene has CDR1 MNHEY and CDR2 SVGAGI. This CDR3 spans 14 amino acids. Losses at the gene ends were 7 bases for V and 6 bases for J; bases not matched to a gene: 8. CDR3 residues: CASTWGGSPGELFF. The CDR3 bases are TGTGCCAGCACGTGGGGGGGATCCCCCGGGGAGCTGTTTTTT.

V and J are TRBV24-1 and TRBJ1-5; tentatively, D is TRBD1 (5 bases). CDR3 length: 17 amino acids. The germline V and J ends were trimmed by 3 bases and 3 bases, with 17 bases remaining between them. Germline V gene data show CDR1 as KGHDR and CDR2 as SFDVKD. This CDR3 reads CATSDPTEGSDNQPQHF. The CDR3 nucleotides read TGTGCCACCAGTGATCCGACGGAGGGGTCGGACAATCAGCCCCAGCATTTT.